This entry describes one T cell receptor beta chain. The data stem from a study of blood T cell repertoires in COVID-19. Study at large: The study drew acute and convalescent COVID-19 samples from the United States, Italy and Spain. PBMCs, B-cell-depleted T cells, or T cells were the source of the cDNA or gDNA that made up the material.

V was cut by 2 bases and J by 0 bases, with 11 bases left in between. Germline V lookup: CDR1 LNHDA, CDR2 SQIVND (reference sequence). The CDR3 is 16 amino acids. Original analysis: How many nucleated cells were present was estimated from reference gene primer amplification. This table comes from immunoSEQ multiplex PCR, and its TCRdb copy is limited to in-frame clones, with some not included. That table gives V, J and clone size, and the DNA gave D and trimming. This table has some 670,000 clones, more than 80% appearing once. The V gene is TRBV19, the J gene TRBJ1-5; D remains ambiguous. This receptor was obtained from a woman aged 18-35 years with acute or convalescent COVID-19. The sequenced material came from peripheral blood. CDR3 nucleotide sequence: TGTGCCAGTAGTATACCCTCCCGAGGTAGCAATCAGCCCCAGCATTTT. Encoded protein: CASSIPSRGSNQPQHF.